The text below deals with one T cell receptor beta chain. Its antigen is undetermined. In TCRdb, the 5' RACE reads were re-called with MiXCR into one record per CDR3 protein. The sample lists 260,000 or so distinct CDR3 sequences; approximately 7.3% were seen once. This record belongs to a study of identical twins. Notes on the study in general: Abundant beta clonotypes from cord blood bore fewer insertions; memory repertoires lacked this pattern. Models came in too low on out-of-frame TCR alpha sharing in monozygotic twins.

CDR3 size: 12 residues. V was pared by 2 bases and J by 6 bases, with 7 bases between. CDR1 and CDR2 (germline): SQVTM, ANQGSEA. The sample was also reused in another study, on yellow fever vaccine responses in identical twins.

The chain uses TRBV29-1 and TRBJ2-2; D is undetermined. Specimen: CD8+ T cells sorted from blood. The source is a woman aged 18-29 years in good health. In nucleotides, the CDR3 is TGCAGCGTTGAAATGGGGTCCGGGGAGCTGTTTTTT. Protein: CSVEMGSGELFF.